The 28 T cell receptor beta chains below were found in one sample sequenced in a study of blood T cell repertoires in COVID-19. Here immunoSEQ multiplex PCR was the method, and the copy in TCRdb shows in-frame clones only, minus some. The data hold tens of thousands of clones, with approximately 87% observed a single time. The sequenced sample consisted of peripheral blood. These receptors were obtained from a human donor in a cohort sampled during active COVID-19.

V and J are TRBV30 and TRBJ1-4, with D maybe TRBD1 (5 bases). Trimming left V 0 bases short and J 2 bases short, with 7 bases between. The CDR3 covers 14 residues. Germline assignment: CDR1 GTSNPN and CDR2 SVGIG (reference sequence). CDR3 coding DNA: TGTGCCTGGAGTGTGGGGGGTACTAATGAAAAACTGTTTTTT. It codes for CAWSVGGTNEKLFF.

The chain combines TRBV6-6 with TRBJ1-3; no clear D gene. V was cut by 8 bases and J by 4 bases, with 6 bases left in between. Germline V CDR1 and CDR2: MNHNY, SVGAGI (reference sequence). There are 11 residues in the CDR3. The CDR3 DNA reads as TGTGCCAGCCTCTCGGGAAACACCATATATTTT. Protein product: CASLSGNTIYF.

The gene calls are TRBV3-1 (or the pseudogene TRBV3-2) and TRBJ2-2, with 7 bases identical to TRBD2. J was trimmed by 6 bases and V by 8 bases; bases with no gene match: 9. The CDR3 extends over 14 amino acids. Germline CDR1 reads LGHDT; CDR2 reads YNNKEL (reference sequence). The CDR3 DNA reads TGTGCCAGCCGCCGGGACTACCTTGCCGGGGAGCTGTTTTTT. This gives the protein CASRRDYLAGELFF.

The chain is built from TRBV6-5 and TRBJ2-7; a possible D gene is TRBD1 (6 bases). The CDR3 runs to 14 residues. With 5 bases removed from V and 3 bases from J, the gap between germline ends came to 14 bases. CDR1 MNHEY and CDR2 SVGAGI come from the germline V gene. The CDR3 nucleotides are TGTGCCAGCAGTCCCATCGGGACACTCTACGAGCAGTACTTC. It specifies CASSPIGTLYEQYF.

CDR3 nucleotide sequence: TGCGCCAGCAGCTTAGCGGCGAGCGGCTACACCTTC. Translated: CASSLAASGYTF. This chain links TRBV5-1 with TRBJ1-2; D is undetermined. Germline lookup yields CDR1 SGHRS and CDR2 YFSETQ. V lost 2 bases and J lost 8, with 10 bases in between. This CDR3 has 12 residues.

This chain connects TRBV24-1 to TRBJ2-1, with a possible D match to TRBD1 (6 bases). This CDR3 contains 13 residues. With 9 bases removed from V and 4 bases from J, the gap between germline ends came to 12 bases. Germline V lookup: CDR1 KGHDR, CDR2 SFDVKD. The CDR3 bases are TGTGCCACCCGGGACACGGGTTACAATGAGCAGTTCTTC. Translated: CATRDTGYNEQFF.

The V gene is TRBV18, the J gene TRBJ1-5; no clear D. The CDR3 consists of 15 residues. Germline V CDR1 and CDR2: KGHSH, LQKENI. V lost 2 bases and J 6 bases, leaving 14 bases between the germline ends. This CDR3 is CASSPAPVAGQPQHF. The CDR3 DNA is TGTGCCAGCTCACCAGCCCCCGTGGCGGGTCAGCCCCAGCATTTT. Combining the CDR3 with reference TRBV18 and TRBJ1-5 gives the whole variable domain NAGVMQNPRHLVRRRGQEARLRCSPMKGHSHVYWYRQLPEEGLKFMVYLQKENIIDESGMPKERFSAEFPKEGPSILRIQQVVRGDSAAYFCASSPAPVAGQPQHFGDGTRLSIL.

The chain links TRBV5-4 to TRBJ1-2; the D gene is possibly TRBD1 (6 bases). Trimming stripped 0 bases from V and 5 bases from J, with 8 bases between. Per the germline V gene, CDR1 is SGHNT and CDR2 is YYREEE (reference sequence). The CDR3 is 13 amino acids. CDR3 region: CASSLGTEYGYTF. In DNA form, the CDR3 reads TGTGCCAGCAGCTTGGGGACAGAGTATGGCTACACCTTC.

DNA of the CDR3: TGTGCCAGCAACCCTTCGGGCTCTGGGGCCAACGTCCTGACTTTC. This translates into CASNPSGSGANVLTF. The chain carries TRBV6-5 and TRBJ2-6; D is undetermined. CDR1 is MNHEY and CDR2 is SVGAGI in the germline V gene. CDR3 length: 15 amino acids. Trimming cost V 7 bases and J 0 bases, with 10 bases left between them.

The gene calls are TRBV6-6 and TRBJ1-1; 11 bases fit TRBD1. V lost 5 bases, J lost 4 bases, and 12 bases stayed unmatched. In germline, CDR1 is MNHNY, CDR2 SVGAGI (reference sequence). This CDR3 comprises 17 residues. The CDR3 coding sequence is TGTGCCAGCAGTCCTAGGACAGGGGGCTCTACAGGCACTGAAGCTTTCTTT. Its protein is CASSPRTGGSTGTEAFF.

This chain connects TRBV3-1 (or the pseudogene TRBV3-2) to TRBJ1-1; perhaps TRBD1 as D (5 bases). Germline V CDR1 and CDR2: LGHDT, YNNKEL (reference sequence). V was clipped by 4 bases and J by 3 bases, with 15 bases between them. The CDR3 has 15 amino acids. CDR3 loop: CASSRGEGRDTEAFF. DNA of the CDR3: TGTGCCAGCAGCCGGGGGGAAGGGCGAGACACTGAAGCTTTCTTT.

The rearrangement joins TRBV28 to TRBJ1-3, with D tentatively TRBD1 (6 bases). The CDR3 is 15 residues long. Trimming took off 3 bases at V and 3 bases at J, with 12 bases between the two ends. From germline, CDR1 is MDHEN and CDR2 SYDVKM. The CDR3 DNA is TGTGCCAGCAGTTTGCCCGACAGGCTTGGAAACACCATATATTTT. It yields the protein CASSLPDRLGNTIYF. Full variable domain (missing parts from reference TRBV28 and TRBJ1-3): DVKVTQSSRYLVKRTGEKVFLECVQDMDHENMFWYRQDPGLGLRLIYFSYDVKMKEKGDIPEGYSVSREKKERFSLILESASTNQTSMYLCASSLPDRLGNTIYFGEGSWLTVV.

The CDR3 spells CASSYSAGTGQSTDTQYF. CDR3 nucleotide sequence: TGTGCCAGCAGCTATTCAGCCGGGACAGGCCAGAGCACAGATACGCAGTATTTT. This chain connects TRBV5-5 to TRBJ2-3, with 8 bases identical to TRBD1. The J segment lost 0 bases and the V segment lost 3 bases, leaving 12 bases of the junction unmatched. The CDR3 runs 18 residues. Germline loops: CDR1 SGHKS, CDR2 YYEKEE (reference sequence).

The CDR3 loop is CASSESWGTETQYF. The CDR3 coding sequence is TGTGCCAGCAGTGAGTCATGGGGCACGGAGACCCAGTACTTC. The gene calls are TRBV6-1 and TRBJ2-5, with a weak D call TRBD1 (5 bases). Germline V gives CDR1 MNHNS, CDR2 SASEGT. CDR3 length: 14 amino acids. V dropped 3 bases and J dropped 5 bases, with 13 bases sitting between them.

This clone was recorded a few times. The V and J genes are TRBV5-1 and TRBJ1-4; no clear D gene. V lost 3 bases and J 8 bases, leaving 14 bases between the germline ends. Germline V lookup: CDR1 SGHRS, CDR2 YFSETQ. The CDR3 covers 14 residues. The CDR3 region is CASSSTPENEKLFF. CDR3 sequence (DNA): TGCGCCAGCAGCTCGACTCCAGAAAACGAAAAACTGTTTTTT.

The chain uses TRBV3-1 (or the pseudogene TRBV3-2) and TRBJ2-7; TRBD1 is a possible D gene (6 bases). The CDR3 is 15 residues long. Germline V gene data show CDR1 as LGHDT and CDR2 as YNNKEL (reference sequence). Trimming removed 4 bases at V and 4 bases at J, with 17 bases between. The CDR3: CASSLSSTGSYEQYF. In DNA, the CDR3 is TGTGCCAGCAGCCTGTCGTCGACAGGCTCGTACGAGCAGTACTTC.

The CDR3 sequence: CASSVGQGYSNQPQHF. The CDR3 nucleotides are TGTGCCAGCAGTGTTGGACAGGGGTATAGCAATCAGCCCCAGCATTTT. V and J are TRBV27 and TRBJ1-5; TRBD1 matches at 9 bases. Trimming at V came to 5 bases and at J to 0 bases, leaving 5 bases not matched to a gene. The CDR3 consists of 16 residues. Per the germline V gene, CDR1 is MNHEY and CDR2 is SMNVEV (reference sequence).

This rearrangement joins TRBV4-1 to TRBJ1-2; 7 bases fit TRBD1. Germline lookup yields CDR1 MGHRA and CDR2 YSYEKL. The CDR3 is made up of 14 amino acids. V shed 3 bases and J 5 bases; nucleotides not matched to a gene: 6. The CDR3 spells CASSQSGTEYGYTF. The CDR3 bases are TGCGCCAGCAGCCAGAGTGGGACAGAATATGGCTACACCTTC.

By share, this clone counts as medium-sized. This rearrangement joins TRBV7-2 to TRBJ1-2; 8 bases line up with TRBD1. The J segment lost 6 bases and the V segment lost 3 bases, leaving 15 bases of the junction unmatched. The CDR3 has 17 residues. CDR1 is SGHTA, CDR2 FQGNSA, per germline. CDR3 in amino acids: CASSFTTGVNFADGYTF. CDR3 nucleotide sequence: TGTGCCAGCAGCTTCACGACAGGGGTTAACTTCGCTGATGGCTACACCTTC.

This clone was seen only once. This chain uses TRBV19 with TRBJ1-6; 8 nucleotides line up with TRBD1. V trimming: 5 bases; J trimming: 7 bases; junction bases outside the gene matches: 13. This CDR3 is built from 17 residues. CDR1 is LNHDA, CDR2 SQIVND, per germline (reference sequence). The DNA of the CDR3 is TGTGCCAGTAGTCTCACCGTTGGAGGGACAGGAAATTCACCCCTCCACTTT. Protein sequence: CASSLTVGGTGNSPLHF. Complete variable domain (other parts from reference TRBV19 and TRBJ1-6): DGGITQSPKYLFRKEGQNVTLSCEQNLNHDAMYWYRQDPGQGLRLIYYSQIVNDFQKGDIAEGYSVSREKKESFPLTVTSAQKNPTAFYLCASSLTVGGTGNSPLHFGNGTRLTVT.

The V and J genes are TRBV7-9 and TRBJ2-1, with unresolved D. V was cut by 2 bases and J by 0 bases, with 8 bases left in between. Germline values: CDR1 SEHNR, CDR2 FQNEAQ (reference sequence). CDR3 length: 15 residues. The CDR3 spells CASSLQVSSYNEQFF. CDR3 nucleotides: TGTGCCAGCAGCTTACAGGTTAGCTCCTACAATGAGCAGTTCTTC.

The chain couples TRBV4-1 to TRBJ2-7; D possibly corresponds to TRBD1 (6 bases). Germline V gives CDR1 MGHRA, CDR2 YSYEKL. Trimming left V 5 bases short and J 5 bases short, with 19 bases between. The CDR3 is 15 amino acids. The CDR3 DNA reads TGCGCCAGCAGCGTTGATACAGGGTTTGCTAACGAGCAGTACTTC. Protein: CASSVDTGFANEQYF.

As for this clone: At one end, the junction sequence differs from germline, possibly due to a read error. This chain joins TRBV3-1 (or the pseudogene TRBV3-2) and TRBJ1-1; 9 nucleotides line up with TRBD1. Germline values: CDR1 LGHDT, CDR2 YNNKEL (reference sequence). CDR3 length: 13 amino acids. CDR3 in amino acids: CASSQDTGQGRVF. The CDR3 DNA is TGTGCCAGCAGCCAAGATACGGGACAGGGTCGGGTATTC.

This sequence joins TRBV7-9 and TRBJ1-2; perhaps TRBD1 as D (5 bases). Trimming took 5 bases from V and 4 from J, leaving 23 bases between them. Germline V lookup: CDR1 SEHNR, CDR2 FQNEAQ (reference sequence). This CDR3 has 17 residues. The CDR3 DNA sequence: TGTGCCAGCAGCCTAGGGGAGGGACCGGCTAAGGGCTATGGCTACACCTTC. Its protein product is CASSLGEGPAKGYGYTF.

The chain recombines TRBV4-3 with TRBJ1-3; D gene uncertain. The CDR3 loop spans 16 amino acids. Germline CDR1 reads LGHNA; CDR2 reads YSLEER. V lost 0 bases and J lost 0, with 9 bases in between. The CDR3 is CASSQEGSYSGNTIYF. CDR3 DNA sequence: TGCGCCAGCAGCCAAGAAGGGAGCTACTCTGGAAACACCATATATTTT.

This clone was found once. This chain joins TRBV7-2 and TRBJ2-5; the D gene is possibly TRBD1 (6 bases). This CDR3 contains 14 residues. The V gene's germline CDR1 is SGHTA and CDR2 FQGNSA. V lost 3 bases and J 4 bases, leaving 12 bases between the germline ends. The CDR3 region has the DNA TGTGCCAGCAGCTTGGCTGGGGGCCGAGAGACCCAGTACTTC. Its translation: CASSLAGGRETQYF.

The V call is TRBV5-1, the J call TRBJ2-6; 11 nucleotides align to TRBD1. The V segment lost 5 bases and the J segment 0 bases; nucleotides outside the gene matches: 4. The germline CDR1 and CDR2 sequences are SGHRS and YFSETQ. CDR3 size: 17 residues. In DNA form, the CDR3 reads TGCGCCAGCAGTTCCGGGACAGGGGGCTCTGGGGCCAACGTCCTGACTTTC. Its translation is CASSSGTGGSGANVLTF.

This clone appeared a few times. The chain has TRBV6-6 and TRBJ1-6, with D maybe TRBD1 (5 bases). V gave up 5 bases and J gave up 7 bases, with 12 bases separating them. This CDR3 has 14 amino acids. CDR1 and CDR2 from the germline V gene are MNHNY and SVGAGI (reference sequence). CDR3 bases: TGTGCCAGCAGTCCAAGCAGGGTAAATTCACCCCTCCACTTT. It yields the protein CASSPSRVNSPLHF.